A selection of T cell receptor beta chains follows, all from one sample in a study of blood T cell repertoires in COVID-19. The assay was immunoSEQ multiplex PCR, and TCRdb's table has in-frame clones only and misses some. The profile shows about 100,000 clones, about 83% of them singletons. The sequenced material came from peripheral blood. These receptors were collected from a woman in her 70s with acute or convalescent COVID-19. Both conserved end residues are part of each CDR3.

TRBJ2-3 | TRBV4-3 | CASSQDPVTAGGGTQYF
TRBJ1-2 | TRBV14 | CASSPGPRTWSYGYTF
TRBJ2-6 | TRBV7-9 | CASSYVSAGANVLTF
TRBJ2-1 | TRBV7-2 | CASSILRTSLPNEQFF
TRBJ2-7 | TRBV28 | CASGGDRYEQYF
TRBJ1-2 | TRBV11-2 | CASSFGTTHNYGYTF
TRBJ2-2 | TRBV11-2 | CASSRNSGRAVNTGELFF
TRBJ1-4 | TRBV5-6 | CASSSGQELLHANEKLFF
TRBJ2-2 | TRBV6-5 | CAGYRGTGELFF
TRBJ1-2 | TRBV7-3 | CASRTAQGQNYGYTF
TRBJ2-3 | TRBV5-1 | CASSPGTGVSSTDTQYF
TRBJ2-7 | TRBV7-9 | CASSLLQGHEQYF
TRBJ1-2 | TRBV28 | CASTQVRTGWDGYTF
TRBJ1-2 | TRBV28 | CASSPAYRTGAFGYTF
TRBJ1-5 | TRBV27 | CASSLLSAGQLNQPQHF
TRBJ1-6 | TRBV23-1 | CASSQHPGTGDSPLHF
TRBJ2-2 | TRBV24-1 | CATKGTGLAGGHTGELFF
TRBJ2-1 | TRBV7-6 | CASSPFLDGTGGGEQFF
TRBJ1-2 | TRBV2 | CASLDRGTDPRTF
TRBJ2-3 | TRBV11-2 | CASSSKGWGRRTQYF
TRBJ2-1 | TRBV3-1/TRBV3-2 | CASRGGAGAYNEQFF
TRBJ1-2 | TRBV19 | CASSKQGSLADYGYTF
TRBJ2-5 | TRBV7-2 | CASSLEVRASGGAKETQYF
TRBJ2-1 | TRBV5-1 | CASSASGGHNEQFF
TRBJ1-2 | TRBV11-3 | CASSLPPGHRLGGYTF
TRBJ1-2 | TRBV19 | CASNRESRWGQSYGYTF
TRBJ2-1 | TRBV29-1 | CSVKNLLAGDTSSYNEQFF
TRBJ2-7 | TRBV7-2 | CASSRGSPYEQYF
TRBJ2-5 | TRBV10-1 | CASSESQGTQETQYF
TRBJ1-5 | TRBV18 | CASSSQWDRGGQPQHF
TRBJ1-2 | TRBV14 | CASSLAERYGYTF
TRBJ1-4 | TRBV28 | CASRTSHSYNEKLFF
TRBJ1-1 | TRBV4-1 | CASSQDEGKGTEAFF
TRBJ1-2 | TRBV15 | CATSRGQGNYGYTF
TRBJ1-6 | TRBV19 | CASSSRDRGSFYNSPLHF
TRBJ1-5 | TRBV5-1 | CASSLEAGSNQPQHF
TRBJ1-2 | TRBV2 | CASRALQGPYGYTF
TRBJ1-3 | TRBV18 | CASSPGSSGSGNTIYF
TRBJ2-5 | TRBV10-2 | CASSEAGRETQYF
TRBJ2-7 | TRBV7-9 | CASNSLAGHSYEQYF
TRBJ2-7 | TRBV15 | CATSRDLGTGEQYF
TRBJ1-4 | TRBV5-1 | CASSLRGATNEKLFF
TRBJ2-7 | TRBV25-1 | CASSAPGLVDEQYF
TRBJ2-7 | TRBV7-8 | CASSLGGTASYEQYF
TRBJ2-3 | TRBV7-9 | CASSRDSYTDTQYF
TRBJ1-3 | TRBV19 | CASSPGQAGNTIYF
TRBJ2-7 | TRBV6-5 | CASSRDRGSSEQYF
TRBJ2-1 | TRBV27 | CASSLSRGGGYNEQFF
TRBJ2-3 | TRBV28 | CASNPLSGIPSTDTQYF